This T cell receptor beta chain comes out of a study of beta chain features in type 1 diabetes. V was shortened by 2 bases and J by 1 base, with 6 bases between the two germline ends. CDR3 size: 13 residues. Germline CDR1 is SGHDT and CDR2 is YYEEEE. This clone has a handful of counts. Every isolated RNA sample was fully reverse transcribed, so sequencing captured expressed TCRB transcripts. TCRdb's table, derived via immunoSEQ multiplex PCR, lists solely in-frame clones and lacks some. The sample lists about 410,000 clones, more than 11% seen once, with less than 0.04% in the top ten. Material: naive CD4+ T cells from blood. The sequence was collected from a man aged 25-40 years in good health. The chain is built from TRBV5-6 and TRBJ2-5; no definite D call. In DNA form, the CDR3 reads TGTGCCAGCAGCTTCGGGTTCCAAGAGACCCAGTACTTC. Its protein is CASSFGFQETQYF. The complete variable domain, with remaining parts taken from reference TRBV5-6 and TRBJ2-5, reads DAGVTQSPTHLIKTRGQQVTLRCSPKSGHDTVSWYQQALGQGPQFIFQYYEEEERQRGNFPDRFSGHQFPNYSSELNVNALLLGDSALYLCASSFGFQETQYFGPGTRLLVL.